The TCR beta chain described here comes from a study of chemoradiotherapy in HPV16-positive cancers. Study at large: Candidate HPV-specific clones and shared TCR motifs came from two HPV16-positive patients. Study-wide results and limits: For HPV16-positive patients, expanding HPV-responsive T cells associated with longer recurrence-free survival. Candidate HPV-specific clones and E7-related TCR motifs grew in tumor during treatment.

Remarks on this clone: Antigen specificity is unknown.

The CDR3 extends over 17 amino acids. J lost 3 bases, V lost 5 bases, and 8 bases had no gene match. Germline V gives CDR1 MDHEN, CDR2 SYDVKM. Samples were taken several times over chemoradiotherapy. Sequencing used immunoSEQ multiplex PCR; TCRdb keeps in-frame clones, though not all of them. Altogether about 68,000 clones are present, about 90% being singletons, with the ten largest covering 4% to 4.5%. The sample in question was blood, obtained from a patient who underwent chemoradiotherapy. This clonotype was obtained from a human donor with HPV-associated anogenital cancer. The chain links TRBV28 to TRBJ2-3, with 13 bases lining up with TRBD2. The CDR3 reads CASSPRTSGSGTDTQYF. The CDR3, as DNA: TGTGCCAGCAGTCCCCGGACTAGCGGGAGTGGGACAGATACGCAGTATTTT.